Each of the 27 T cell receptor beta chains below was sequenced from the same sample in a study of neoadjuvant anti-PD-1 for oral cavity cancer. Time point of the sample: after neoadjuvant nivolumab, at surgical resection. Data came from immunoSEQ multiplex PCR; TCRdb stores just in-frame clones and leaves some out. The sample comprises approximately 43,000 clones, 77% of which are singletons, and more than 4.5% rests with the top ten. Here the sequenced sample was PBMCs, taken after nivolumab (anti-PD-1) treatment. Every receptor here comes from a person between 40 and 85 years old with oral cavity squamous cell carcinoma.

Written as DNA, the CDR3 is TGTGCCAGCAGCTTTCCAGGGCCCCGGGGGAAGCCCCAGCATTTT. Translating gives CASSFPGPRGKPQHF. The chain combines TRBV7-2 with TRBJ1-5; the D gene is possibly TRBD1 (5 bases). From germline, CDR1 is SGHTA and CDR2 FQGNSA. Trimming cost V 3 bases and J 8 bases, with 17 bases left between them. This CDR3 comprises 15 residues.

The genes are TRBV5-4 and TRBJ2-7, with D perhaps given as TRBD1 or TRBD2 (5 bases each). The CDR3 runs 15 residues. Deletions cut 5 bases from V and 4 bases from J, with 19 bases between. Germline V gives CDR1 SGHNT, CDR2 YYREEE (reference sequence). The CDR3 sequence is CASSLGASRSYEQYF. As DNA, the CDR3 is TGTGCCAGCAGTCTCGGGGCTAGCAGATCGTACGAGCAGTACTTC.

The CDR3 coding sequence is TGTGCCAGCAGCCCCCCCGGGACTAGCGGGATAAATGAGCAGTTCTTC. It translates to CASSPPGTSGINEQFF. The chain links TRBV9 to TRBJ2-1; 13 bases agree with TRBD2. Losses at the gene ends were 4 bases for V and 7 bases for J; bases not matched to a gene: 8. Germline V gives CDR1 SGDLS, CDR2 YYNGEE. The CDR3 covers 16 residues.

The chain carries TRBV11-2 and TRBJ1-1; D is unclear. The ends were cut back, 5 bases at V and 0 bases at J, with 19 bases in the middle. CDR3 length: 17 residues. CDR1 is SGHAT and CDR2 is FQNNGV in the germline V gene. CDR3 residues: CASSRPLTKGMNTEAFF. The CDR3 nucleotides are TGTGCCAGCAGCCGACCGCTCACCAAGGGAATGAACACTGAAGCTTTCTTT.

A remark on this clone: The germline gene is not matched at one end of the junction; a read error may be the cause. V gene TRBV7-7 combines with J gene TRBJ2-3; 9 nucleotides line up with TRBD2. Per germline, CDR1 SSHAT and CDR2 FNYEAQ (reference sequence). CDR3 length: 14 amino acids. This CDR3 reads CASSPSGTTDTQYF. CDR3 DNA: TGTGCTAGCAGCCCTAGCGGGACCACAGATACGCAGTATTTT.

The CDR3 here is CASNLLGDGANSNQPQHF. CDR3 in DNA: TGTGCCAGCAACCTCTTAGGGGACGGTGCTAATAGCAATCAGCCCCAGCATTTT. The chain has TRBV11-1 and TRBJ1-5; tentatively, D is TRBD1 (5 bases). There are 18 residues in the CDR3. Germline lookup yields CDR1 SGHAT and CDR2 FQDESV (reference sequence). Trimming shortened V by 7 bases and J by 0 bases, and 22 bases separated the two germline ends.

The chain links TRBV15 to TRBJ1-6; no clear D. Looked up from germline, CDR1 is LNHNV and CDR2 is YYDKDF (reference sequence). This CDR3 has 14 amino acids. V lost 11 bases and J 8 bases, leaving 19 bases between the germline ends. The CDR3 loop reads CAAQGRGPDSPLHF. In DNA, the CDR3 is TGTGCCGCCCAAGGGAGAGGGCCTGATTCACCCCTCCACTTT.

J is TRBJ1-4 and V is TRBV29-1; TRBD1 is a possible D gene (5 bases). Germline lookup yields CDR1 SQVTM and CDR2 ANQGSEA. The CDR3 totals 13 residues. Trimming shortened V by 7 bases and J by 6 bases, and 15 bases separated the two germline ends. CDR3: CSARGTGDEKLFF. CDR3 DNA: TGCAGCGCCCGGGGGACTGGGGATGAAAAACTGTTTTTT.

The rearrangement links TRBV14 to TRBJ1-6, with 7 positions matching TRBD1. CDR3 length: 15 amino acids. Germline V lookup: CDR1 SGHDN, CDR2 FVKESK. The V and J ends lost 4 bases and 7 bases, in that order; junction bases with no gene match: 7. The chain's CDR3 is CASSLLQGNNSPLHF. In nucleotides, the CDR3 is TGTGCCAGCAGCCTTCTACAGGGGAACAATTCACCCCTCCACTTT. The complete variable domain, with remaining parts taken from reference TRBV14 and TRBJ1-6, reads EAGVTQFPSHSVIEKGQTVTLRCDPISGHDNLYWYRRVMGKEIKFLLHFVKESKQDESGMPNNRFLAERTGGTYSTLKVQPAELEDSGVYFCASSLLQGNNSPLHFGNGTRLTVT.

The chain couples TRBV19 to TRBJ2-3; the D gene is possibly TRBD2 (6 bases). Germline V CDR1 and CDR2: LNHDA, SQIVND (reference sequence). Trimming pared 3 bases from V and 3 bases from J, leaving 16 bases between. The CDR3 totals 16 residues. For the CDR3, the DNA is TGTGCCAGTAGTATGTCGAGGGCAGCGGGTACAGATACGCAGTATTTT. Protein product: CASSMSRAAGTDTQYF.

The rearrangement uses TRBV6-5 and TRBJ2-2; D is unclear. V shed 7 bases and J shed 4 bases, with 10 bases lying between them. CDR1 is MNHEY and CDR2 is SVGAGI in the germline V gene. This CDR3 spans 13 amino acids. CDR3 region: CASTAGRTGELFF. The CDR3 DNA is TGTGCCAGCACAGCAGGCCGCACCGGGGAGCTGTTTTTT.

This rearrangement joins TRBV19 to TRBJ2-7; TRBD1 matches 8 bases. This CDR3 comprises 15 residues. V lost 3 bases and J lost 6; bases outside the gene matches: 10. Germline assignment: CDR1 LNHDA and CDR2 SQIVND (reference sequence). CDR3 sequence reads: CASSMNGDRIREQYF. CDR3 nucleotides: TGTGCCAGTAGTATGAATGGGGACAGGATCCGCGAGCAGTACTTC.

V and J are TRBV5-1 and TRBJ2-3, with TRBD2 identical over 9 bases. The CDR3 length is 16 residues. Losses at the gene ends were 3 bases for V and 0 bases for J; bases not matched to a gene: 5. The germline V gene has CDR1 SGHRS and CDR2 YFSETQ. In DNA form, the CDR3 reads TGCGCCAGCAGCTACGCCCTAGCGGGAAGCACAGATACGCAGTATTTT. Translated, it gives CASSYALAGSTDTQYF.

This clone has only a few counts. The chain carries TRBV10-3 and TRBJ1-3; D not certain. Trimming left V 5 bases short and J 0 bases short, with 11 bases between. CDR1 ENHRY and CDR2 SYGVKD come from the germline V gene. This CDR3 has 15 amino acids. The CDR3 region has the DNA TGTGCCATCAGTCCGGACCGCGGCTCTGGAAACACCATATATTTT. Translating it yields CAISPDRGSGNTIYF.

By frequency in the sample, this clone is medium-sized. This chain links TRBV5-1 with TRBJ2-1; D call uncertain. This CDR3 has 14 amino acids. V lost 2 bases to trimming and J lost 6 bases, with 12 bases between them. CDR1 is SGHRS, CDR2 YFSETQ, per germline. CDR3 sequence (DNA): TGCGCCAGCAGCTTTTTAGCCAACTCCAATGAGCAGTTCTTC. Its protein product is CASSFLANSNEQFF.

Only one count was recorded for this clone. The DNA for the CDR3 is TGTGCCAGCAGCGTAGATCGGGGGCGCTCTGGAAACACCATATATTTT. This encodes CASSVDRGRSGNTIYF. The genes are TRBV9 and TRBJ1-3, with D possibly matching TRBD1 (6 bases). With 0 bases removed from V and 0 bases from J, the gap between germline ends came to 10 bases. Germline loops: CDR1 SGDLS, CDR2 YYNGEE. The CDR3 is made up of 16 amino acids. The full variable domain, with the rest looked up from reference TRBV9 and TRBJ1-3, is DSGVTQTPKHLITATGQRVTLRCSPRSGDLSVYWYQQSLDQGLQFLIQYYNGEERAKGNILERFSAQQFPDLHSELNLSSLELGDSALYFCASSVDRGRSGNTIYFGEGSWLTVV.

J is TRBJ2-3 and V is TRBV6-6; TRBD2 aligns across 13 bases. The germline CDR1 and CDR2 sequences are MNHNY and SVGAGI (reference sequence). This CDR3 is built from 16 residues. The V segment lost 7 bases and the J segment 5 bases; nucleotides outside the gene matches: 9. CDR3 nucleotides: TGTGCCAGCATCGGGACTAGCGGGGCCCGGGGAGATACGCAGTATTTT. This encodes CASIGTSGARGDTQYF.

The CDR3 sequence: CASSLETSGSQETQYF. The CDR3, as DNA: TGTGCCAGCAGCTTGGAAACTAGCGGGAGCCAAGAGACCCAGTACTTC. The gene calls are TRBV5-6 and TRBJ2-5, with 11 bases identical to TRBD2. From germline, CDR1 is SGHDT and CDR2 YYEEEE. This CDR3 contains 16 residues. V lost 0 bases, J lost 1 base, and 2 bases stayed unmatched.

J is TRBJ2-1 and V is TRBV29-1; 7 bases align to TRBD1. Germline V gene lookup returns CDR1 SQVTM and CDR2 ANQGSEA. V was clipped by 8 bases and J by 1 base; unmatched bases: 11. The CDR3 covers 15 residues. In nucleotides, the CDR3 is TGCAGCATACTCACAGGGGCAGCATCCTACAATGAGCAGTTCTTC. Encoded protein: CSILTGAASYNEQFF.

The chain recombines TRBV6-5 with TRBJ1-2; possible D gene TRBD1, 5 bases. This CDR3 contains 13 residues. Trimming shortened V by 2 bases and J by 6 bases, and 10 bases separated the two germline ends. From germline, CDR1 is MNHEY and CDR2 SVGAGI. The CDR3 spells CASSYVAGNGYTF. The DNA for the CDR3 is TGTGCCAGCAGTTACGTGGCAGGGAATGGCTACACCTTC.

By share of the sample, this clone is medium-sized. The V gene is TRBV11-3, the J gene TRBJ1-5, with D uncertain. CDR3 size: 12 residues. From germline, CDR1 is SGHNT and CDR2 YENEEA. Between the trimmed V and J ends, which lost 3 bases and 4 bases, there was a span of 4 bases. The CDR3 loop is CASSFHNQPQHF. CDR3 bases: TGTGCCAGCAGCTTCCATAATCAGCCCCAGCATTTT.

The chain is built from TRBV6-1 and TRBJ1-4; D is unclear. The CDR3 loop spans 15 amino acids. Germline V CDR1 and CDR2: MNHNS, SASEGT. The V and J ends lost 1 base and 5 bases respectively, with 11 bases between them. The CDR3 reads CASSEVASGNEKLFF. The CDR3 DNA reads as TGTGCCAGCAGTGAAGTCGCCTCGGGCAATGAAAAACTGTTTTTT.

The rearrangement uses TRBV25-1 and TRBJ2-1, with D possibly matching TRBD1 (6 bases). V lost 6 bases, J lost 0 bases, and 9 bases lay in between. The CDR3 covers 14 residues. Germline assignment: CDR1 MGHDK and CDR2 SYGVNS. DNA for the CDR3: TGTGCCAGCAGGACAGGCGGCTCCTACAATGAGCAGTTCTTC. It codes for CASRTGGSYNEQFF.

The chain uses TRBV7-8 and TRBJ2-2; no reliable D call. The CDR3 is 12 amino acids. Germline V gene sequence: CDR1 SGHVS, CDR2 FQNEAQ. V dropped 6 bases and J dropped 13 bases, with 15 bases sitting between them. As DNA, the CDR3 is TGTGCCAGCAGGACGAACGAACCAAGGCTGTTTTTT. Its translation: CASRTNEPRLFF.

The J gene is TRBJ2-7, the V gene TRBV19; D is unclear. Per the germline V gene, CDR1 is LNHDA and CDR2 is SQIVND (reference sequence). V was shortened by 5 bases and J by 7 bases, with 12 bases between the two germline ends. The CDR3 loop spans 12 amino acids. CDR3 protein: CASSSRHGEQYF. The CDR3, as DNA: TGTGCCAGTAGTTCCAGACACGGTGAGCAGTACTTC. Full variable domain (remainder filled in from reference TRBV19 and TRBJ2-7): DGGITQSPKYLFRKEGQNVTLSCEQNLNHDAMYWYRQDPGQGLRLIYYSQIVNDFQKGDIAEGYSVSREKKESFPLTVTSAQKNPTAFYLCASSSRHGEQYFGPGTRLTVT.

CDR3 coding DNA: TGTGCCAGCAGCCCGCGACTGGGTGTAGATACGCAGTATTTT. Protein product: CASSPRLGVDTQYF. The rearrangement joins TRBV9 to TRBJ2-3; D call uncertain. The CDR3 spans 14 residues. Germline CDR1 and CDR2: SGDLS and YYNGEE. Deletions cut 4 bases from V and 5 bases from J, with 14 bases between.

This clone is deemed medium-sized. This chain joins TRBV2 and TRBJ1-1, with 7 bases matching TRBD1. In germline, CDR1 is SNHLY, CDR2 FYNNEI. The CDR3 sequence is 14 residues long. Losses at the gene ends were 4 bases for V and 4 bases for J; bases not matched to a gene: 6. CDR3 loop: CASSGQGSGTEAFF. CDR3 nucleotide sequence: TGTGCCAGCAGTGGACAGGGAAGTGGCACTGAAGCTTTCTTT.